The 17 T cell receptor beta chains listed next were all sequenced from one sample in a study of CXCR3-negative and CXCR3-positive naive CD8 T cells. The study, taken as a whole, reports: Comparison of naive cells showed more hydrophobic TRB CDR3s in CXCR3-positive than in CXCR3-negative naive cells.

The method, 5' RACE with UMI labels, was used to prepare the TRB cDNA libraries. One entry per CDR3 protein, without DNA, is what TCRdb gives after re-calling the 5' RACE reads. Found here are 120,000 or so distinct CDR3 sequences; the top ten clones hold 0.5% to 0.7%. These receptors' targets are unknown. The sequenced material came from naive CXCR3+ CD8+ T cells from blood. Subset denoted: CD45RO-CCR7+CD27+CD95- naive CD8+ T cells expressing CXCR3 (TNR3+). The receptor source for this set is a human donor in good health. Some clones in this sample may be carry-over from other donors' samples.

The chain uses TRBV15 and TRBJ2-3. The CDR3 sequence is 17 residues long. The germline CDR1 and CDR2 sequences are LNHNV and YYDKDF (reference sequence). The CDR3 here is CATSSEDHTLSTDTQYF.

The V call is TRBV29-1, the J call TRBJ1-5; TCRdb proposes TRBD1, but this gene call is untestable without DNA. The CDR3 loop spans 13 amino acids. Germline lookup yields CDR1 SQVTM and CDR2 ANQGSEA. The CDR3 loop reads CSGGQGPGQPQHF.

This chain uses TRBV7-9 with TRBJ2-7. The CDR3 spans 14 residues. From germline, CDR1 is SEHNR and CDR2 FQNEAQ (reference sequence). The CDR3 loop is CASRLQLEVHEQYF.

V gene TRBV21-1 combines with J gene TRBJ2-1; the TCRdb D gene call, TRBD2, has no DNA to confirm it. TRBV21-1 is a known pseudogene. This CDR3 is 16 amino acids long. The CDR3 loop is CASSSRAGGRNNEQFF.

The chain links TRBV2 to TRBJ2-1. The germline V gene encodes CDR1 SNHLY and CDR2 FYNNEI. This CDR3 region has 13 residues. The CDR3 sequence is CATKEQNYNEQFF. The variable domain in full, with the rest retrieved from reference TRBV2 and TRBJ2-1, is EPEVTQTPSHQVTQMGQEVILRCVPISNHLYFYWYRQILGQKVEFLVSFYNNEISEKSEIFDDQFSVERPDGSNFTLKIRSTKLEDSAMYFCATKEQNYNEQFFGPGTRLTVL.

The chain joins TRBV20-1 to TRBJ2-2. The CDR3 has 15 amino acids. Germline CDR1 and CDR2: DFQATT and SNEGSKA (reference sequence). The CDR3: CSAREIGRKTGELFF.

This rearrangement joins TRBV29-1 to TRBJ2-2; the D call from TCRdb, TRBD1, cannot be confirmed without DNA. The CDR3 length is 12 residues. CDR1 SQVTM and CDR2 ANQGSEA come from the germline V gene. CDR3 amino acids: CSVDRGTGELFF.

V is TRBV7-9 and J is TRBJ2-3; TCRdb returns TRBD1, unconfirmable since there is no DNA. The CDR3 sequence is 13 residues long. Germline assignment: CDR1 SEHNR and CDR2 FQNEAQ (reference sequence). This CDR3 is CASSPPGGDTQYF.

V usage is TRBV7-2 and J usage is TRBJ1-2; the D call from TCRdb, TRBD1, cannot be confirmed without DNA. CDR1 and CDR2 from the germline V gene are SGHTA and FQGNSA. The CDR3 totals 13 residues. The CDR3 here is CASSFTGTYGYTF.

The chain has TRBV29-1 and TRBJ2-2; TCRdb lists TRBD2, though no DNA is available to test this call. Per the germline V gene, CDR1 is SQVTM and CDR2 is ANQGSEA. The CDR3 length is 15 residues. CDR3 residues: CSAQGGGRNTEELFF.

CDR3 in amino acids: CASSLTANTEAFF. The chain carries TRBV12-3 or TRBV12-4 and TRBJ1-1; there is no DNA to check the TCRdb D call of TRBD1. CDR3 length equals 13 residues.

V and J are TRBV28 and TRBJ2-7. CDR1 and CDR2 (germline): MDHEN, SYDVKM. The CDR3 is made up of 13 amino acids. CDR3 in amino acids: CASTLLIGYEQYF.

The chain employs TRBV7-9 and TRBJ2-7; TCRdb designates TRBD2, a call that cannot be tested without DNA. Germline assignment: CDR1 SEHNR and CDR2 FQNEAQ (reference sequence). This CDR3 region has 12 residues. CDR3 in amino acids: CASSVGGYEQYF.

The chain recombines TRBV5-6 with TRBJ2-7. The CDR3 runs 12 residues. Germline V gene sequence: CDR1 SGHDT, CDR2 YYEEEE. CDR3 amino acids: CASSLVRYEQYF.

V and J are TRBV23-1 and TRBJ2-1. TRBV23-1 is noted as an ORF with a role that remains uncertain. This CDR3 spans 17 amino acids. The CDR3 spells CASSRPNRVRKANEQFF.

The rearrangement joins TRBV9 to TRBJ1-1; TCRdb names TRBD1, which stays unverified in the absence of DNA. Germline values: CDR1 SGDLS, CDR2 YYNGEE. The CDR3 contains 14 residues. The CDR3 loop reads CASSVAPGQTEAFF.

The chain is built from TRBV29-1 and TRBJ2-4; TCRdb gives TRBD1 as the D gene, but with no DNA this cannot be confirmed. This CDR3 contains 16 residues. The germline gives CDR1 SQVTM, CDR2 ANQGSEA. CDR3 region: CSVRTGGAPAKNIQYF.